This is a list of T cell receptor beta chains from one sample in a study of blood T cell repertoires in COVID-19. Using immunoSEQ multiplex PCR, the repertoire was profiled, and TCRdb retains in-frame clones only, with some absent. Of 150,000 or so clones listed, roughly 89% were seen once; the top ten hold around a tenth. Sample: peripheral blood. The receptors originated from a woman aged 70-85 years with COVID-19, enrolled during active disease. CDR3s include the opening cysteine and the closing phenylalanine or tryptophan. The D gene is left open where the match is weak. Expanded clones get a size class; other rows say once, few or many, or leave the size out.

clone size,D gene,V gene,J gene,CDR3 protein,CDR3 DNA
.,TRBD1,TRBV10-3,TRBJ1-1,CAIRGTGANGNTEAFF,TGTGCCATCAGGGGGACAGGGGCGAACGGGAACACTGAAGCTTTCTTT
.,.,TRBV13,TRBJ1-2,CASSLGPGRYGYTF,TGTGCCAGCAGCTTAGGTCCAGGGAGGTATGGCTACACCTTC
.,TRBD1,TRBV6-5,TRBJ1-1,CASAGQVANTEAFF,TGTGCCAGCGCAGGACAGGTCGCGAACACTGAAGCTTTCTTT
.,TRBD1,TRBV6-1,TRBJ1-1,CASSGPGQGFSYTEAFF,TGTGCCAGCAGTGGCCCGGGACAGGGGTTTTCGTACACTGAAGCTTTCTTT
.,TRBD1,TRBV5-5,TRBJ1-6,CASSLQGAVSPLHF,TGTGCCAGCAGCCTACAGGGGGCGGTTTCACCCCTCCACTTT
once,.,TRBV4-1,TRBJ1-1,CASTITGGGGRSGTEAFF,TGCGCCAGCACCATAACTGGGGGCGGGGGGCGGTCTGGCACTGAAGCTTTCTTT
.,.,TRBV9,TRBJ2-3,CASSASSLDTQYF,TGTGCCAGCAGCGCCAGTAGCCTAGATACGCAGTATTTT
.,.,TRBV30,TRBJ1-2,CAWSPGHQRANYGYTF,TGTGCCTGGAGTCCCGGACACCAAAGAGCTAACTATGGCTACACCTTC
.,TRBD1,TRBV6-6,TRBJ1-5,CASSQEDRAINQPQHF,TGTGCCAGCAGTCAAGAGGACAGGGCGATCAATCAGCCCCAGCATTTT
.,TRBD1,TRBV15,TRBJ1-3,CATSRSTGGSGNTIYF,TGTGCCACCAGCAGGTCTACAGGGGGCTCTGGAAACACCATATATTTT
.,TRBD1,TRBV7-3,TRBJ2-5,CASSLRGGLGETQYF,TGTGCCAGCAGCTTACGAGGGGGCCTTGGAGAGACCCAGTACTTC
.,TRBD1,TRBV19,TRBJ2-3,CASSILAGQGSTDTQYF,TGTGCCAGTAGTATTTTGGCGGGACAGGGGAGCACAGATACGCAGTATTTT
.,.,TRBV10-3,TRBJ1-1,CATAGDISAEAFF,TGTGCCACGGCCGGGGATATATCCGCTGAAGCTTTCTTT
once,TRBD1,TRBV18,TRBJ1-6,CASQQQGVDSPLHF,TGTGCCAGCCAACAACAGGGGGTTGATTCACCCCTCCACTTT
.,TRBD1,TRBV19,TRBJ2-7,CASGTGGYEQYF,TGTGCCAGTGGGACAGGGGGCTACGAGCAGTACTTC
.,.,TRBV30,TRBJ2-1,CAWSVSAARYNEQFF,TGTGCCTGGAGTGTCTCTGCGGCGAGATACAATGAGCAGTTCTTC
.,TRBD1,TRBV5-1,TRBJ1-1,CASSLGTGATEAFF,TGCGCCAGCAGCTTGGGGACAGGGGCCACTGAAGCTTTCTTT
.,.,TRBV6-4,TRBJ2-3,CASSLRGAYTDTQYF,TGTGCCAGCAGTCTCCGGGGTGCTTACACAGATACGCAGTATTTT
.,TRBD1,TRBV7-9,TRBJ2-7,CASSPGQNSYEQYF,TGTGCCAGCAGCCCGGGACAGAACTCCTACGAGCAGTACTTC
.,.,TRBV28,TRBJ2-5,CASSPNTHTGTETQYF,TGTGCCAGCAGTCCCAACACCCATACAGGGACGGAGACCCAGTACTTC
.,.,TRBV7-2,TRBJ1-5,CASSLGRDQPQHF,TGTGCCAGCAGCTTAGGTCGGGATCAGCCCCAGCATTTT
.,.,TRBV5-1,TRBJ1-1,CASSLGDINTEAFF,TGCGCCAGCAGCTTGGGGGACATTAACACTGAAGCTTTCTTT
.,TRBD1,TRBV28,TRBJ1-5,CASSLGQGMGNQPQHF,TGTGCCAGCAGTTTGGGACAGGGCATGGGCAATCAGCCCCAGCATTTT
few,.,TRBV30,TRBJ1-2,CAWSGSGLGGYTF,TGTGCCTGGAGTGGTTCAGGGCTGGGTGGCTACACCTTC
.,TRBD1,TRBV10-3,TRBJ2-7,CAISNISGTGANEQYF,TGTGCCATCAGCAACATCAGCGGGACAGGGGCCAACGAGCAGTACTTC
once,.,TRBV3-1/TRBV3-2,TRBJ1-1,CASSQDWGGTEAFF,TGTGCCAGCAGCCAAGATTGGGGGGGCACTGAAGCTTTCTTT
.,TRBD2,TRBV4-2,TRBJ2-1,CASSQRLGGGDNEQFF,TGTGCCAGCAGCCAGCGCTTGGGCGGGGGGGACAATGAGCAGTTCTTC
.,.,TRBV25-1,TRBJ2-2,CASSDRGYGELFF,TGTGCCAGCAGTGACAGGGGCTACGGGGAGCTGTTTTTT
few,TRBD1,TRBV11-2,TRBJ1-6,CASTRDSSSPLHF,TGTGCCAGCACCAGGGACAGTAGTTCACCCCTCCACTTT
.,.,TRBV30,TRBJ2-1,CAGGESYNEQFF,TGTGCCGGCGGGGAATCCTACAATGAGCAGTTCTTC
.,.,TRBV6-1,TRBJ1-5,CASSEWSRDQPQHF,TGTGCCAGCAGTGAGTGGAGCAGGGATCAGCCCCAGCATTTT
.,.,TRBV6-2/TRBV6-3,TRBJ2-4,CASSSAARSRAKNIQYF,TGTGCCAGCAGCTCCGCAGCACGGAGCCGGGCCAAAAACATTCAGTACTTC
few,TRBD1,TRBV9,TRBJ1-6,CASSVVWDSSNSPLHF,TGTGCCAGCAGCGTAGTGTGGGACAGCTCTAATTCACCCCTCCACTTT
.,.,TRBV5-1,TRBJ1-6,CASREGVDSPLHF,TGCGCCAGCAGGGAGGGTGTGGATTCACCCCTCCACTTT
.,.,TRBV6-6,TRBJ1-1,CASRRQTMNTEAFF,TGTGCCAGCAGAAGACAGACCATGAACACTGAAGCTTTCTTT
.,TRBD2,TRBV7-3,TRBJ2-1,CASSLAGGYYNEQFF,TGTGCCAGCAGCTTAGCGGGGGGGTATTACAATGAGCAGTTCTTC
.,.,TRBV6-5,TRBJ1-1,CASSYSWGLREAFF,TGTGCCAGCAGTTACTCATGGGGCCTCCGGGAAGCTTTCTTT
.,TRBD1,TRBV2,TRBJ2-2,CASSGDRGRRTGELFF,TGTGCCAGCAGTGGAGACAGGGGGCGACGGACCGGGGAGCTGTTTTTT
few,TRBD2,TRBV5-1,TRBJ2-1,CASSLAGTSGGSSYNEQFF,TGCGCCAGCAGCTTGGCGGGGACTAGCGGGGGAAGCTCCTACAATGAGCAGTTCTTC
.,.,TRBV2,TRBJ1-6,CASSESGGVSPLHF,TGTGCCAGCAGTGAATCCGGCGGTGTTTCACCCCTCCACTTT
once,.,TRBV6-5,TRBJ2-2,CASRGGPTDTGELFF,TGTGCCAGCAGGGGGGGGCCCACGGACACCGGGGAGCTGTTTTTT
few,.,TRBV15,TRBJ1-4,CATSRSLALGKLFF,TGTGCCACCAGCAGATCCCTAGCCCTAGGAAAACTGTTTTTT
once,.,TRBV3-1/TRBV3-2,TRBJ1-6,CASSPGAALALHF,TGTGCCAGCAGCCCAGGGGCCGCTCTTGCCCTCCACTTT
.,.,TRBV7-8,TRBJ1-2,CASSLMGGANYGYTF,TGTGCCAGCAGCTTAATGGGGGGGGCCAACTATGGCTACACCTTC
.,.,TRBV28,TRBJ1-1,CASRILTGGTEAFF,TGTGCCAGCCGAATATTAACGGGGGGAACTGAAGCTTTCTTT
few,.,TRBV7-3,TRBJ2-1,CASSLNGAGNEQFF,TGTGCCAGCAGCTTAAATGGGGCGGGGAATGAGCAGTTCTTC
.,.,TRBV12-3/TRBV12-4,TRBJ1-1,CASSLSRGEAFF,TGTGCCAGCAGTTTAAGCAGGGGAGAAGCTTTCTTT
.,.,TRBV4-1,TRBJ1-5,CASSQDLKWAYHHDNQPQHF,TGCGCCAGCAGCCAAGATCTAAAATGGGCTTACCACCACGACAATCAGCCCCAGCATTTT
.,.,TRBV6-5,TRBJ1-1,CASIRVPGWTEAFF,TGTGCCAGCATTCGGGTCCCCGGGTGGACTGAAGCTTTCTTT
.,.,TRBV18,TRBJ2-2,CASSPRSGGMNTGELFF,TGTGCCAGCTCACCACGTTCGGGGGGCATGAACACCGGGGAGCTGTTTTTT
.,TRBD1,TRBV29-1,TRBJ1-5,CSIGQERNQPQHF,TGCAGCATAGGACAGGAACGCAATCAGCCCCAGCATTTT
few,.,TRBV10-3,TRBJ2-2,CAAGGLDTGELFF,TGTGCCGCCGGGGGATTGGACACCGGGGAGCTGTTTTTT
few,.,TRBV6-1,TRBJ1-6,CASSEAGGGRNSPLHF,TGTGCCAGCAGTGAAGCGGGGGGGGGCCGTAATTCACCCCTCCACTTT
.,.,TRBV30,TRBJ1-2,CAWSPSGTVSTF,TGTGCCTGGAGTCCATCGGGGACTGTCTCCACCTTC
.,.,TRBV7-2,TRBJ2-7,CASTRPFGEQYF,TGTGCCAGCACCCGCCCGTTCGGCGAGCAGTACTTC
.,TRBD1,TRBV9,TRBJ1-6,CASSTQGSGSPLHF,TGTGCCAGCAGCACACAGGGGAGCGGGTCACCCCTCCACTTT
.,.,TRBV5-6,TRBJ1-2,CASSLVAGPNYGYTF,TGTGCCAGCAGCTTGGTTGCAGGGCCTAACTATGGCTACACCTTC
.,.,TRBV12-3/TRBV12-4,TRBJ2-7,CASSQGTGYEQYF,TGTGCCAGCAGTCAAGGTACAGGGTACGAGCAGTACTTC
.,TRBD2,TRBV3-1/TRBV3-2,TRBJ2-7,CASSQTSGGVYEQYF,TGTGCCAGCAGCCAAACTAGCGGGGGGGTCTACGAGCAGTACTTC
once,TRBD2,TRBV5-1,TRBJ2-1,CVPAVVAGGPNEQFF,TGCGTCCCAGCGGTAGTAGCGGGGGGGCCAAATGAGCAGTTCTTC